This T cell receptor beta chain derives from a study of response to subunit inactivated influenza vaccine. Study-wide results and caveats: Each seasonal influenza vaccination, the authors suggested, recruits few new T cells.

Worth noting for this clonotype: Antigen unknown.

TCRdb reprocessed the RT-PCR reads via MiXCR and lists one record per CDR3 protein. The sample lists 800,000 or so distinct CDR3 sequences, 21% occurring once. This CDR3 contains 13 residues. V was trimmed by 2 bases and J by 7 bases, leaving 8 bases between them. Germline CDR1 MNHEY, CDR2 SVGAGI. The sample here was PBMCs from blood, taken approximately 5 days after vaccination. The rearrangement links TRBV6-5 to TRBJ1-4, with D unclear. This TCR was sampled from a man between 50 and 59 years old who received an inactivated influenza vaccine. The CDR3 protein is CASSYGWGEKLFF. CDR3 bases: TGTGCCAGCAGTTACGGGTGGGGTGAAAAACTGTTTTTT.